A single sample is the source of the 5 T cell receptor beta chains below, sequenced in a study of T cell responses to AZD1222 COVID-19 vaccine. Profiling relied on immunoSEQ multiplex PCR, and the TCRdb table lists in-frame clones only, not all of them. The data hold approximately 110,000 clones, with 88% observed a single time. The sequencing used peripheral blood, collected on day 0 of AZD1222 vaccination. Every receptor here comes from an adult in good health.

This clone was counted a single time. The V call is TRBV28, the J call TRBJ1-2; a weak D match, TRBD1 (5 bases). V shed 6 bases and J shed 0 bases, with 17 bases lying between them. This CDR3 has 16 residues. Germline assignment: CDR1 MDHEN and CDR2 SYDVKM. Here the CDR3 DNA reads TGTGCCAGCAGCATGGGGTCGGGCAGGGCTAACTATGGCTACACCTTC. It translates to CASSMGSGRANYGYTF.

The chain combines TRBV6-5 with TRBJ1-1, with a tentative D call TRBD1 (6 bases). V lost 6 bases and J 4 bases, leaving 15 bases between the germline ends. Germline V gives CDR1 MNHEY, CDR2 SVGAGI. This CDR3 region has 14 residues. The CDR3 sequence is CASSTGKWGTEAFF. Written as DNA, the CDR3 is TGTGCCAGCAGCACAGGGAAGTGGGGCACTGAAGCTTTCTTT.

The chain uses TRBV6-2 or TRBV6-3 and TRBJ1-2, with D maybe TRBD1 (5 bases). This CDR3 comprises 16 residues. CDR1 and CDR2 from the germline V gene are MNHEY and SVGEGT. Trimming removed 2 bases at V and 6 bases at J, with 19 bases between. The CDR3 spells CASSYRRDSKGDGYTF. The CDR3 nucleotides read TGTGCCAGCAGTTACCGCCGGGACTCAAAGGGCGATGGCTACACCTTC.

The J gene is TRBJ2-7, the V gene TRBV3-1 (or the pseudogene TRBV3-2); no definite D call. V gave up 1 base and J gave up 4 bases, with 8 bases separating them. Germline V lookup: CDR1 LGHDT, CDR2 YNNKEL (reference sequence). This CDR3 has 13 amino acids. CDR3 coding DNA: TGTGCCAGCAGCCAAGGACCTACATACGAGCAGTACTTC. Translating it yields CASSQGPTYEQYF.

The chain recombines TRBV3-1 (or the pseudogene TRBV3-2) with TRBJ2-7; 7 nucleotides agree with TRBD1. CDR1 and CDR2 (germline): LGHDT, YNNKEL (reference sequence). The V and J ends lost 4 bases and 2 bases, in that order; junction bases with no gene match: 11. This CDR3 has 16 residues. Here the CDR3 reads CASSRTRGSETYEQYF. The CDR3, as DNA: TGTGCCAGCAGCCGGACCAGGGGGTCGGAAACCTACGAGCAGTACTTC.